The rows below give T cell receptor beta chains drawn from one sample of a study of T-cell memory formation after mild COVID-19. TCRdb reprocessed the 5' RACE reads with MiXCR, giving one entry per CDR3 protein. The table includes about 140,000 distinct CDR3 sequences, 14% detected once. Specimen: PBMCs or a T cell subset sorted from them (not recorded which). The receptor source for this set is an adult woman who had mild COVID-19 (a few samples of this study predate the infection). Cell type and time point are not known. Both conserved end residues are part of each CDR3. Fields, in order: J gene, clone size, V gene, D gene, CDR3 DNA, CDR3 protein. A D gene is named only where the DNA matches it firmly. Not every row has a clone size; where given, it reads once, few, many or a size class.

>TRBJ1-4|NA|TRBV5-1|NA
TGCGCCAGCAGCCTGCAGGGCGCGATCAATGAAAAACTGTTTTTT
CASSLQGAINEKLFF
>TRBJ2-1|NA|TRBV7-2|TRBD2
TGTGCCAGCAGCTTTGGGGGGACTAGCGGGAGAAATGAGCAGTTCTTC
CASSFGGTSGRNEQFF
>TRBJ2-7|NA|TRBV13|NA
TGTGCCAGCAGCGTAGGGATACCAGCAGCCTACGAGCAGTACTTC
CASSVGIPAAYEQYF
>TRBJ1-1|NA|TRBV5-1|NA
TGCGCCAGCAGCTTGGGAGGGCTTGAAGCTTTCTTT
CASSLGGLEAFF
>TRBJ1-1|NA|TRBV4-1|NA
TGCGCCAGCAGCCAAGATAGGTCTGGGAACACTGAAGCTTTCTTT
CASSQDRSGNTEAFF
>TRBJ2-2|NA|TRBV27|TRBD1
TGTGCCGTCCGGGACAGGGGTTACACCGGGGAGCTGTTTTTT
CAVRDRGYTGELFF
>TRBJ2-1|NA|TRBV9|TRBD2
TGTGCCAGCAGCGTAGCGTCGGGGCTAGCGGACGAGCAGTTCTTC
CASSVASGLADEQFF
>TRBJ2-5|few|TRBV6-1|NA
TGTGCCAGCAAGATTCCAATCTCCCAAGAGACCCAGTACTTC
CASKIPISQETQYF
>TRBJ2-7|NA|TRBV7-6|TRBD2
TGTGCCAGCAGCGCCGGCGTTGGGCTAGCGGGAGATCCCTACGAGCAGTACTTC
CASSAGVGLAGDPYEQYF
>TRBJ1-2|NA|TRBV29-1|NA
TGCAGCGTTGACGGTAGGGACAAGACCTATGGCTACACCTTC
CSVDGRDKTYGYTF
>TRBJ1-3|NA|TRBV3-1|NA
TGTGCCAGCAGCCAAGGGGCGGGAAACACCATATATTTT
CASSQGAGNTIYF
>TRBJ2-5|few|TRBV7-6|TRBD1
TGTGCCAGCAGCCACCTCGGACAGGGGGCAGAGGAGACCCAGTACTTC
CASSHLGQGAEETQYF
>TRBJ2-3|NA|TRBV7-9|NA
TGTGCCAGCAGCTTAGCTCCGGTGACAGATACGCAGTATTTT
CASSLAPVTDTQYF
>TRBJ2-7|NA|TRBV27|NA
TGTGCCAGCAGCCGCTCGCGTTCCGGGACACCCTACGAGCAGTACTTC
CASSRSRSGTPYEQYF
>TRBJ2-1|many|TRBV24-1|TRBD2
TGTGCCACCAGTGACCCCGGGACTAGCGGCTCCTACAATGAGCAGTTCTTC
CATSDPGTSGSYNEQFF
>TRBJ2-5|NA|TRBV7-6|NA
TGTGCCAGCAGCTTAGGAGAGGGGGTAGGAGAGACCCAGTACTTC
CASSLGEGVGETQYF
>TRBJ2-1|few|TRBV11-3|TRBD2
TGTGCCAGCAGCTTAGCCCTAGGGGCTAGCGGGAGTCGGTTCTTC
CASSLALGASGSRFF
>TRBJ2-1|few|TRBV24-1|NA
TGTGCCACCAGTGATTTGGGTGCGGAAAATGAGCAGTTCTTC
CATSDLGAENEQFF
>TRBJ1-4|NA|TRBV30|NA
TGTGCCTGGGCCCCACAATACTCAACTAATGAAAAACTGTTTTTT
CAWAPQYSTNEKLFF
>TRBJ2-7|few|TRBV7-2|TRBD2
TGTGCCAGCAGCTTAGAGGCGGGAGGCATCCACGAGCAGTACTTC
CASSLEAGGIHEQYF
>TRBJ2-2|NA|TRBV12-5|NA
TGTGCTAGTGGTTTGTCCGGGGGCACCGGGGAGCTGTTTTTT
CASGLSGGTGELFF
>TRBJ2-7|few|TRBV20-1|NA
TGCAGTGCTACCGGGACGAATATCTACGAGCAGTACTTC
CSATGTNIYEQYF
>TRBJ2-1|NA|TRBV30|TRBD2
TGTGCCTGGGATAAAAGGCTAGCGGGAAACAATGAGCAGTTCTTC
CAWDKRLAGNNEQFF
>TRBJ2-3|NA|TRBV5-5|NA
TGTGCCAGCAGCCTTTCTCAGAGACCAGATACGCAGTATTTT
CASSLSQRPDTQYF
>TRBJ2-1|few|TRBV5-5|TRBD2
TGTGCCAGCAGCCTGGGACTAGCGGGGGACGAGCAGTTCTTC
CASSLGLAGDEQFF
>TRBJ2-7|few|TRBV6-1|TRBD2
TGTGCCAGCAGCGATCACTCTAGCGGGGGGTTCTACGAGCAGTACTTC
CASSDHSSGGFYEQYF
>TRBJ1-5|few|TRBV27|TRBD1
TGTGCCAGCATGCGGGACAGGGCTTTTAATCAGCCCCAGCATTTT
CASMRDRAFNQPQHF
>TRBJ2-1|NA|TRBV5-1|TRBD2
TGCGCCAGCAGCTTGCGGCTAGCGGGAGCCAATGAGCAGTTCTTC
CASSLRLAGANEQFF
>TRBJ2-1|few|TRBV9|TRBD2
TGTGCCAGCAGCGAGGGGAGACTAGCGGGGGAGGGAGAGCAGTTCTTC
CASSEGRLAGEGEQFF
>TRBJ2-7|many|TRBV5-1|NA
TGCGCCAGCAGCTTCAGGGGCGACGAGCAGTACTTC
CASSFRGDEQYF
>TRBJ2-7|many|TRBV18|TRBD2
TGTGCCAGCTCGCGTCGGACTAGCGGGGAGACCTACGAGCAGTACTTC
CASSRRTSGETYEQYF
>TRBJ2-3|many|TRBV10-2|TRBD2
TGCGCCAGCAGTGAGCCGTGGCTAGCGGGGGGAGACCCTAGCACAGATACGCAGTATTTT
CASSEPWLAGGDPSTDTQYF
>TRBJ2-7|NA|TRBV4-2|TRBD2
TGTGCCAGCAGCCCTGGGACTAGCGGCTACATCTCCTACGAGCAGTACTTC
CASSPGTSGYISYEQYF
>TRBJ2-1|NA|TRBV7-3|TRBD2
TGTGCCAGCAGCTTAGCGGGGGATCGCTCCTACAATGAGCAGTTCTTC
CASSLAGDRSYNEQFF
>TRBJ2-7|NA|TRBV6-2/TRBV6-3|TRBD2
TGTGCCAGCAGTTACTTCGGACTAGCGGGAGGAATGGAGCAGTACTTC
CASSYFGLAGGMEQYF
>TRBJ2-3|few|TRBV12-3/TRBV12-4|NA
TGTGCCAGCAGTAGGTTACGCACAGATACGCAGTATTTT
CASSRLRTDTQYF
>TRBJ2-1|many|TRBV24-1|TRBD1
TGTGCCACCAGTGATCTCCCGGGACAGGGGGCTGGAGAGCAGTTCTTC
CATSDLPGQGAGEQFF